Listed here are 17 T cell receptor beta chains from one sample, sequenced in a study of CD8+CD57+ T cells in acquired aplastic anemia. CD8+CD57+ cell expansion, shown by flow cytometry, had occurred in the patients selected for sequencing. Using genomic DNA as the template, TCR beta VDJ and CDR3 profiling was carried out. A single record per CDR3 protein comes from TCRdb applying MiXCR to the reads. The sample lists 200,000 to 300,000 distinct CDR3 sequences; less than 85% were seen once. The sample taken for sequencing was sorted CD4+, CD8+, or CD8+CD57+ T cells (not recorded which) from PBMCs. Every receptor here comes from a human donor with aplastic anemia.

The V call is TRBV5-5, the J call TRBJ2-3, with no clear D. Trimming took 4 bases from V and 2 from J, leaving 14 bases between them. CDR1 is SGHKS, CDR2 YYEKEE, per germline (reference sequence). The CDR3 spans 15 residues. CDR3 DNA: TGTGCCAGCAGCGTAGATCTGACACCCACAGATACGCAGTATTTT. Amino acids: CASSVDLTPTDTQYF.

For the CDR3, the DNA is TGCAGTGCCAGTAGTTGGGGACGCAAGAGGTGGGAGACCCAGTACTTC. Translating it yields CSASSWGRKRWETQYF. This chain links TRBV20-1 with TRBJ2-5, with D possibly called TRBD1 or TRBD2 (5 bases each). Between the trimmed V and J ends, which lost 6 bases and 5 bases, there was a span of 25 bases. The CDR3 has 16 amino acids. Germline assignment: CDR1 DFQATT and CDR2 SNEGSKA (reference sequence).

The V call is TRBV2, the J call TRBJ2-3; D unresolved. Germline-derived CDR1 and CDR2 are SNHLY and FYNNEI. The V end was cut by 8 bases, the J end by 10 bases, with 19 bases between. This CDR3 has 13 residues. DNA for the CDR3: TGTGCCAGCGGCGAAGTCGGCACACAGTCGCAGTATTTT. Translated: CASGEVGTQSQYF.

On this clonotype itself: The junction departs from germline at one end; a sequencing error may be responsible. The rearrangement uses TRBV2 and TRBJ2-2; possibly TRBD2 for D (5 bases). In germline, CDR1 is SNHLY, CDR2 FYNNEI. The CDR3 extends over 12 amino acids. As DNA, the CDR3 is TGTGCCAGCGGGGTCGTGGCCGGGGATACGCTTTTT. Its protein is CASGVVAGDTLF.

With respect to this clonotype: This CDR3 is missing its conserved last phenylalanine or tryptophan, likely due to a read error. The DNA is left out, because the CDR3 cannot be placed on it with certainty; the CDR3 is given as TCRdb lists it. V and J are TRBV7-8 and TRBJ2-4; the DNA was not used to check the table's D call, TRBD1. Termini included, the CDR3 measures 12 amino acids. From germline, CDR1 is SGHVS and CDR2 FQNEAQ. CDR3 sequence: CASSLAGGTHTQ.

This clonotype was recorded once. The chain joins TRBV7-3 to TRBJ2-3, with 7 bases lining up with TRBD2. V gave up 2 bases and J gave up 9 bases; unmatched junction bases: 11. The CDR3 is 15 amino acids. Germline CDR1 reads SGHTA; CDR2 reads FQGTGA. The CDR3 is CASSLARGGEETQYF. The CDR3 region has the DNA TGTGCCAGCAGCTTAGCCCGCGGGGGAGAAGAGACGCAGTATTTT.

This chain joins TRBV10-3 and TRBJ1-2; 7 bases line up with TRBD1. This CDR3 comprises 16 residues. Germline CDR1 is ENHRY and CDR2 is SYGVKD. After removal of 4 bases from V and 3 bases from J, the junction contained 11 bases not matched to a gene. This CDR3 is CAISAHHRGLDYGYTF. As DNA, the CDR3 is TGTGCCATCAGTGCACACCACAGGGGCTTGGACTATGGCTACACCTTC.

The CDR3 DNA reads TGTGCCAGCGGGGCAGCTGGGAACATTCCGTACTTCGAGTACTTC. Protein product: CASGAAGNIPYFEYF. The V gene is TRBV9, the J gene TRBJ2-7; possibly TRBD1 for D (5 bases). Germline V lookup: CDR1 SGDLS, CDR2 YYNGEE. V dropped 7 bases and J dropped 11 bases, with 28 bases sitting between them. CDR3 length: 15 residues.

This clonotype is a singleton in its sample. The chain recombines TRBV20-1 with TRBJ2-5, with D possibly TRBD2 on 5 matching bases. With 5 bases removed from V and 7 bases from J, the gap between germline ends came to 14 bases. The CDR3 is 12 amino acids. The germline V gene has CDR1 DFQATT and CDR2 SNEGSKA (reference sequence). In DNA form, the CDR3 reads TGCAGTGCTGTAGGAGGTGGAGGGACCCAGTACTTC. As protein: CSAVGGGGTQYF.

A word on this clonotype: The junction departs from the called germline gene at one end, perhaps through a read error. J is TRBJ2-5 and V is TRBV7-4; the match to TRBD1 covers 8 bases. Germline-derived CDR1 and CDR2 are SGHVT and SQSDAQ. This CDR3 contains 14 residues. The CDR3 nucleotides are TGTGCCACCAGCGTCGGCAGGGGGCAGGAGACCCAGTACTTC. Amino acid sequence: CATSVGRGQETQYF.

In DNA form, the CDR3 reads TGCAGTGCTGGCCGGAACTGGATGGCGGGGCCGAAAAATGAGCAGTTCTTC. This codes for CSAGRNWMAGPKNEQFF. The chain employs TRBV20-1 and TRBJ2-1, with D perhaps TRBD2 (6 bases). Per the germline V gene, CDR1 is DFQATT and CDR2 is SNEGSKA (reference sequence). V lost 5 bases to trimming and J lost 7 bases, with 27 bases between them. The CDR3 has 17 amino acids.

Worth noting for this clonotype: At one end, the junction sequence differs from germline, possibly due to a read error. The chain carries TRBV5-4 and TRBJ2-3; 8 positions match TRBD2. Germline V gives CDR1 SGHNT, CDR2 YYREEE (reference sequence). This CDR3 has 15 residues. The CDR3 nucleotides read TGTGCCAGTAGCTTTACTAGCGGCCCCGAGGATACGCAGTATTTT. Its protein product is CASSFTSGPEDTQYF.

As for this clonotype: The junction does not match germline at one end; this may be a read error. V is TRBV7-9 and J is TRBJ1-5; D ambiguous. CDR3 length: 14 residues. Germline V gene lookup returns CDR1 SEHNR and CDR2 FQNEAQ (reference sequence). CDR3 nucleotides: TGTGCCAGTAGTATAGCTAGCGGCACTTACAATCAGCAGTTT. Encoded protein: CASSIASGTYNQQF. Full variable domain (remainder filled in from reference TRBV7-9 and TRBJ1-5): DTGVSQNPRHKITKRGQNVTFRCDPISEHNRLYWYRQTLGQGPEFLTYFQNEAQLEKSRLLSDRFSAERPKGSFSTLEIQRTEQGDSAMYLCASSIASGTYNQQFGDGTRLSIL.

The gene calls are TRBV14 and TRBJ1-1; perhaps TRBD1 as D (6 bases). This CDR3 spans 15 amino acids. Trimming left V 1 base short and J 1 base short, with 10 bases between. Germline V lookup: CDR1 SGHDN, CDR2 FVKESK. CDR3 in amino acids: CASSQAGVRNTEAFF. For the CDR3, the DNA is TGTGCCAGCAGCCAAGCAGGGGTGCGGAACACTGAAGCTTTCTTT.

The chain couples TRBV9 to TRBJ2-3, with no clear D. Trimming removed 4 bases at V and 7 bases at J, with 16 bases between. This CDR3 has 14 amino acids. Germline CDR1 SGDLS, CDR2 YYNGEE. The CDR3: CASSLAGNPHTQYF. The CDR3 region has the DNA TGTGCCAGCAGCTTAGCTGGAAACCCCCATACGCAGTATTTT. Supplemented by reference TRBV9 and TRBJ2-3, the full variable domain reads DSGVTQTPKHLITATGQRVTLRCSPRSGDLSVYWYQQSLDQGLQFLIQYYNGEERAKGNILERFSAQQFPDLHSELNLSSLELGDSALYFCASSLAGNPHTQYFGPGTRLTVL.

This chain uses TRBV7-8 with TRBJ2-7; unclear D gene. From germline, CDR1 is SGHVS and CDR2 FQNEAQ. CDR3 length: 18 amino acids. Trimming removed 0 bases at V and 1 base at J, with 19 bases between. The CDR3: CASSLAAGRATHSYEQYV. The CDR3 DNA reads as TGTGCCAGCAGCTTAGCTGCAGGTCGCGCTACCCATTCCTACGAGCAGTACGTC.

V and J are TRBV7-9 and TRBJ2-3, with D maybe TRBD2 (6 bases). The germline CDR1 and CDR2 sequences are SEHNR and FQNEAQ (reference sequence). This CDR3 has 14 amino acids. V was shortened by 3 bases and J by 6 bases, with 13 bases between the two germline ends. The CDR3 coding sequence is TGTGCCAGCAGCTTTGAGAGAAGCGGGGATACGCAGTATTTT. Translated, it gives CASSFERSGDTQYF.